The 17 T cell receptor beta chains below come from one sample, sequenced in a study of beta chain features in type 1 diabetes. Notes on the study in general: There was a moderate but significant shortening of TCRB CDR3s in all four CD4+ subsets of Type 1 diabetes patients.

The antigens of these receptors remain unknown. The study reverse transcribed the entire isolated RNA, so it sequenced expressed TCRB transcripts. Sequencing was performed with immunoSEQ multiplex PCR; in TCRdb, only in-frame clones are kept and a portion is missing. The table has over 120,000 clones, less than 15% seen once. The sample consisted of central memory CD4+ T cells from blood. These receptors originate from a man aged 18 to 30 with type 1 diabetes.

This clone was counted a few times. The V and J genes are TRBV29-1 and TRBJ2-7, with D perhaps matching TRBD1 (6 bases). CDR3 length: 12 amino acids. Germline values: CDR1 SQVTM, CDR2 ANQGSEA. Trimming pared 6 bases from V and 3 bases from J, leaving 12 bases between. CDR3 bases: TGCAGCGTCGGACAGTTATTCTACGAGCAGTACTTC. As protein: CSVGQLFYEQYF.

This clone has more than one count but fewer than ten. The chain combines TRBV5-1 with TRBJ2-7, with 11 nucleotides matching TRBD2. The CDR3 spans 19 residues. The germline CDR1 and CDR2 sequences are SGHRS and YFSETQ. V lost 6 bases to trimming and J lost 4 bases; unmatched junction nucleotides: 21. The DNA for the CDR3 is TGCGCCAGCACCCCTCGACTAGCGGGGCTTGGCGGGGGAGCTTACGAGCAGTACTTC. This translates into CASTPRLAGLGGGAYEQYF.

The sample holds a few counts of this clone. The rearrangement joins TRBV4-1 to TRBJ2-5, with TRBD2 as a possible D gene (7 bases). Germline V gene data show CDR1 as MGHRA and CDR2 as YSYEKL. The CDR3 sequence is 16 residues long. The V gene lost 4 bases and the J gene lost 5 bases, with 20 bases spanning the gap. The CDR3 nucleotides read TGCGCCAGCAGCCCCTCGTGGGGGGGGCCCCAGGAGACCCAGTACTTC. The encoded protein is CASSPSWGGPQETQYF.

A few counts support this clone. The V and J genes are TRBV4-1 and TRBJ1-2; D call uncertain. CDR1 and CDR2 from the germline V gene are MGHRA and YSYEKL. The CDR3 runs 11 residues. Trimming removed 3 bases at V and 4 bases at J, with 3 bases between. The CDR3 loop is CASSHPYGYTF. For the CDR3, the DNA is TGCGCCAGCAGCCATCCCTATGGCTACACCTTC.

This clone was picked up a small number of times. The V and J genes are TRBV27 and TRBJ2-1, with D possibly being TRBD2 (5 bases). Trimming cost V 7 bases and J 5 bases, with 18 bases left between them. The CDR3 has 15 residues. Germline V gene lookup returns CDR1 MNHEY and CDR2 SMNVEV (reference sequence). CDR3: CASIRTPETHNEQFF. DNA of the CDR3: TGTGCCAGCATCCGGACTCCCGAGACCCACAATGAGCAGTTCTTC.

This clone was counted ten times or more. The chain uses TRBV7-2 and TRBJ1-1, with 8 bases identical to TRBD1. V was pared by 2 bases and J by 0 bases, with 2 bases of the junction left unmatched. The CDR3 length is 15 residues. Germline CDR1 reads SGHTA; CDR2 reads FQGNSA. The DNA of the CDR3 is TGTGCCAGCAGCTTACAGGGGGCGCTGAACACTGAAGCTTTCTTT. Translated, it gives CASSLQGALNTEAFF.

The chain uses TRBV30 and TRBJ2-3, with a tentative D call TRBD1 (6 bases). The ends were cut back, 5 bases at V and 3 bases at J, with 12 bases in the middle. The CDR3 is made up of 13 amino acids. Germline V CDR1 and CDR2: GTSNPN, SVGIG (reference sequence). The CDR3 sequence: CAWEYRGTDTQYF. CDR3 DNA sequence: TGTGCCTGGGAATATAGGGGGACAGATACGCAGTATTTT.

V and J are TRBV2 and TRBJ2-3, with 7 bases that match TRBD2. The CDR3 length is 15 residues. V lost 6 bases to trimming and J lost 7 bases; unmatched junction nucleotides: 13. Germline lookup yields CDR1 SNHLY and CDR2 FYNNEI. The CDR3 DNA sequence: TGTGCCAGCAGAGGGGCTAGCGGCCCGCTGAATACGCAGTATTTT. It encodes CASRGASGPLNTQYF. Together with reference TRBV2 and TRBJ2-3, the CDR3 gives the full variable domain: EPEVTQTPSHQVTQMGQEVILRCVPISNHLYFYWYRQILGQKVEFLVSFYNNEISEKSEIFDDQFSVERPDGSNFTLKIRSTKLEDSAMYFCASRGASGPLNTQYFGPGTRLTVL.

This clone was picked up a small number of times. The chain is built from TRBV27 and TRBJ1-2; 8 nucleotides align to TRBD1. The V gene end was trimmed by 7 bases and the J gene end by 1 base; junction bases not matched to a gene: 8. This CDR3 comprises 15 residues. The germline V gene encodes CDR1 MNHEY and CDR2 SMNVEV (reference sequence). The CDR3 reads CASTPGGSNNYGYTF. The CDR3 DNA sequence: TGTGCCAGCACCCCAGGGGGCTCAAATAACTATGGCTACACCTTC.

The chain has TRBV28 and TRBJ2-3; 8 bases line up with TRBD1. The CDR3 is 15 amino acids. CDR1 is MDHEN and CDR2 is SYDVKM in the germline V gene. Trimming removed 3 bases from V and 4 bases from J; junction bases left unmatched: 6. The CDR3 region is CASSLQQGVADTQYF. The CDR3 DNA sequence: TGTGCCAGCAGTTTGCAACAGGGGGTGGCAGATACGCAGTATTTT.

The table lists this clone with many counts. The sample carries other DNA sequences with the same CDR3. The rearrangement joins TRBV7-9 to TRBJ2-5; D is ambiguous. Germline loops: CDR1 SEHNR, CDR2 FQNEAQ (reference sequence). V dropped 3 bases and J dropped 5 bases, with 10 bases sitting between them. This CDR3 region has 13 residues. CDR3 in DNA: TGTGCCAGCAGCTTGGGCCGGCCGGAGACCCAGTACTTC. This encodes CASSLGRPETQYF. Drawing the rest from reference TRBV7-9 and TRBJ2-5, the complete variable domain is DTGVSQNPRHKITKRGQNVTFRCDPISEHNRLYWYRQTLGQGPEFLTYFQNEAQLEKSRLLSDRFSAERPKGSFSTLEIQRTEQGDSAMYLCASSLGRPETQYFGPGTRLLVL.

This clone has more than one count but fewer than ten. This may be a read error: a much more frequent sequence differs by one nucleotide. This CDR3 is also generated by other DNA sequences in the sample. CDR3 amino acids: CASSLRADTQYF. CDR3 DNA sequence: TGTGCCAGCAGCTTAAGGGCAGATACGCAGTATTTT. The chain couples TRBV5-8 to TRBJ2-3; D is undetermined. This CDR3 has 12 residues. V gave up 2 bases and J gave up 4 bases, with 5 bases separating them. CDR1 SGHTS and CDR2 YDEGEE come from the germline V gene.

V usage is TRBV2 and J usage is TRBJ1-2, with a tentative D call TRBD1 (6 bases). The CDR3 extends over 14 amino acids. Between the trimmed V and J ends, which lost 7 bases and 4 bases, there was a span of 16 bases. Germline lookup yields CDR1 SNHLY and CDR2 FYNNEI. The DNA for the CDR3 is TGTGCCAGCACCCCGGGGGCGGGGACCTATGGCTACACCTTC. This gives the protein CASTPGAGTYGYTF.

The table lists this clone with many counts. Here the CDR3 reads CSVERDRGQPQHF. The CDR3, as DNA: TGCAGCGTAGAAAGGGACAGGGGGCAGCCCCAGCATTTT. The rearrangement joins TRBV29-1 to TRBJ1-5, with 11 positions matching TRBD1. Germline lookup yields CDR1 SQVTM and CDR2 ANQGSEA. Unmatched junction bases numbered 5, after V lost 6 bases and J lost 7 bases. CDR3 length: 13 residues.

This clone was counted only a few times. The chain links TRBV7-9 to TRBJ2-7; TRBD2 agrees at 7 bases. The CDR3 runs 16 residues. The ends lost 4 bases at V and 1 base at J; junction bases unmatched: 10. Germline-derived CDR1 and CDR2 are SEHNR and FQNEAQ (reference sequence). The CDR3 sequence: CASSYSGDVGSYEQYF. The CDR3 region has the DNA TGTGCCAGCAGCTACAGCGGGGACGTAGGATCCTACGAGCAGTACTTC.

The chain has TRBV5-4 and TRBJ2-5; D ambiguous. The CDR3 is 13 amino acids. The germline gives CDR1 SGHNT, CDR2 YYREEE (reference sequence). V was cut by 1 base and J by 7 bases, with 11 bases left in between. The CDR3 sequence: CASSLPSTGTQYF. Written as DNA, the CDR3 is TGTGCCAGCAGCTTGCCCTCTACGGGGACCCAGTACTTC.

Only a few counts were recorded for this clone. V gene TRBV5-4 combines with J gene TRBJ2-5; D might be TRBD1 (5 bases). Germline CDR1 and CDR2: SGHNT and YYREEE (reference sequence). The CDR3 contains 16 residues. The ends were cut back, 2 bases at V and 5 bases at J, with 19 bases in the middle. The chain's CDR3 is CASSLGRAPGKETQYF. DNA of the CDR3: TGTGCCAGCAGCTTAGGCAGGGCCCCCGGAAAGGAGACCCAGTACTTC.